The TCR beta chain under discussion was sequenced for a study of OX40 agonist ivuxolimab in advanced cancers. About the research overall: Patients' therapy was ivuxolimab, an antibody that acts as an agonist of OX40 (CD134).

Study outcomes and limitations: Among the nonresponders, some also had low normalized T-cell clonal expansion. CD4+ T cells averaged fewer expanded clones than CD8+ T cells.

Libraries were prepared by immunoSEQ multiplex PCR; TCRdb keeps only in-frame clonotypes and omits some of them. The sample lists roughly 40,000 clones; almost 85% were seen once. Concerning this clone itself: Its antigen is undetermined.

Trimming cost V 4 bases and J 5 bases; bases outside gene matches: 7. This CDR3 has 15 residues. Per the germline V gene, CDR1 is MGHRA and CDR2 is YSYEKL. This TCR was recovered from an adult with an advanced solid tumor such as melanoma, head and neck, liver or kidney cancer. This specimen was CD4+ or CD8+ T cells sorted from blood, taken in a trial of the OX40 agonist ivuxolimab. This chain connects TRBV4-1 to TRBJ2-2; TRBD2 aligns across 7 bases. Written as DNA, the CDR3 is TGCGCCAGCAGCCTAGGGAGGGGTGGAACCGGGGAGCTGTTTTTT. Its protein product is CASSLGRGGTGELFF.